The 2 T cell receptor beta chains below were found in one sample sequenced in a study of OX40 agonist ivuxolimab in advanced cancers. Libraries were made using the immunoSEQ multiplex PCR assay. The clones in this table, taken by TCRdb from immuneACCESS, are in-frame only. Not every clone is retained; where verified, under half of the shortfall comes from an unresolved V gene, and the cause of the rest is unknown. The sample table lists 65,000 to 80,000 clones, roughly 90% of them with a count of one. The ten largest clones capture roughly 0.56% of the sample. The specimen was CD4+ or CD8+ T cells sorted from blood, collected in a trial of the OX40 agonist ivuxolimab. The source of these receptors is an adult with an advanced solid tumor such as melanoma, head and neck, liver or kidney cancer.

The rearrangement joins TRBV21-1 to TRBJ2-1. TRBV21-1 is given as a pseudogene. The length of the CDR3 is 14 residues. DNA for the CDR3: TGTGCCAGCATCACACGGGGCAGCCGCAATGAGCAGTTCTTC. This sequence encodes CASITRGSRNEQFF.

The chain combines TRBV30 with TRBJ1-1, with 8 bases lining up with TRBD1. The CDR3 spans 15 residues. The J segment lost 1 base and the V segment lost 2 bases, leaving 6 bases of the junction unmatched. Looked up from germline, CDR1 is GTSNPN and CDR2 is SVGIG (reference sequence). Here the CDR3 reads CAWSPLGQGNTEAFF. CDR3 nucleotide sequence: TGTGCCTGGAGTCCCTTAGGACAGGGGAACACTGAAGCTTTCTTT.